This record concerns one T cell receptor (beta chain) sequence. J lost 10 bases, V lost 1 base, and 7 bases had no gene match. CDR3 length: 14 amino acids. CDR1 is GTSNPN and CDR2 is SVGIG in the germline V gene (reference sequence). Authors' processing steps: Estimated nucleated cell counts came from reference gene primer amplification. The repertoire was sequenced with immunoSEQ multiplex PCR; TCRdb's copy has only in-frame clones and lacks some. The V and J calls and clone size are taken from that table; D and trimming were inferred from the DNA. This repertoire shows around 79,000 clones, roughly 91% found once; its top ten account for roughly 13%. The source of the sample is a study of blood T cell repertoires in COVID-19. Study information: T cells, B-cell-depleted T cells, or PBMCs provided the cDNA or gDNA that served as material.

The chain recombines TRBV30 with TRBJ1-4; TRBD1 matches 9 bases. The source is a man in his sixties or seventies with active or convalescent COVID-19. Source material: peripheral blood. CDR3 sequence: CAWSAGTGSGKLFF. The CDR3 DNA is TGTGCCTGGAGTGCGGGGACAGGGTCGGGAAAACTGTTTTTT.